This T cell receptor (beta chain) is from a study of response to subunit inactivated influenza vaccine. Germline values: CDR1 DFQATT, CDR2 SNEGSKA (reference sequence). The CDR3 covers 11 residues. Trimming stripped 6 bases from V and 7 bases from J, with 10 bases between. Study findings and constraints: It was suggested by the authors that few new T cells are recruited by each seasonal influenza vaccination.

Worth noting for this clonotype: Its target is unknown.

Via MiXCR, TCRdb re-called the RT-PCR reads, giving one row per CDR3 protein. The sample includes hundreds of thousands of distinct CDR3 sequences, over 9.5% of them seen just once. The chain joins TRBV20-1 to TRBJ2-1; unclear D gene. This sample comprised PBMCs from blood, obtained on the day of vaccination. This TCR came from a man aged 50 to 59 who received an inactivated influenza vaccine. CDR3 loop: CSAAPSNEQFF. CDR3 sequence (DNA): TGCAGTGCCGCACCGTCTAATGAGCAGTTCTTC.